This TCR beta chain was identified during a study of cytomegalovirus exposure and HLA in healthy donors. Study findings and constraints: According to a later analysis, TCR clusters from the first cohort tended to co-occur in the approximately 130 validation repertoires. Reports indicated that the classifier achieved high specificity and sensitivity in diagnosing cytomegalovirus status.

A note on this clone: Its cognate antigen is unknown.

The CDR3 totals 16 residues. Germline CDR1 reads LGHNA; CDR2 reads YSLEER. V gave up 2 bases and J gave up 4 bases; unmatched junction bases: 7. Produced via immunoSEQ multiplex PCR; TCRdb's table is partial and in-frame only. Of 150,000 to 200,000 clones in the sample, 84% were seen once. Sequencing used PBMCs. The rearrangement uses TRBV4-3 and TRBJ1-4; 7 bases align to TRBD1. This sequence originates from a man younger than 40 in good health and CMV-seropositive. This chain's CDR3 is CASSQSLWDSNEKLFF. The CDR3 nucleotides read TGCGCCAGCAGCCAAAGTTTATGGGACAGTAATGAAAAACTGTTTTTT.